These T cell receptor beta chains were read from a single sample in a study of memory CD4+ T cells and cytomegalovirus serostatus. The repertoire was sequenced with immunoSEQ multiplex PCR; TCRdb's copy has only in-frame clones and lacks some. The table shows fewer than 40,000 clones, with roughly 85% occurring only once. Sequencing was performed on memory CD4+ T cells from blood. These receptors all stem from an adult in good health and CMV-seropositive. CDR3s include the opening cysteine and the closing phenylalanine or tryptophan. D genes are given only for firm matches. Some rows have no size entry. The others give once, few or many, or a class for an expanded clone.

D	V	size	J	CDR3	DNA
TRBD2	TRBV10-1	.	TRBJ2-1	CASPGKREWVEQFF	TGCGCCAGCCCCGGGAAGCGGGAGTGGGTTGAGCAGTTCTTC
.	TRBV5-4	.	TRBJ2-3	CASSLDSPRTDTQYF	TGTGCCAGCAGCCTTGACAGCCCCCGCACAGATACGCAGTATTTT
.	TRBV15	.	TRBJ1-6	CASTRGRSGYNSPLHF	TGTGCCTCCACCAGGGGCAGAAGCGGCTATAATTCACCCCTCCACTTT
TRBD2	TRBV11-2	.	TRBJ2-1	CASSLWPGTTVEQFF	TGTGCCAGCAGCTTGTGGCCAGGGACTACAGTTGAGCAGTTCTTC
TRBD1	TRBV7-8	few	TRBJ2-5	CASSRDREETQYF	TGTGCCAGCAGCCGGGACAGGGAAGAGACCCAGTACTTC
TRBD1	TRBV28	.	TRBJ1-5	CASSLGTANQPQHF	TGTGCCAGCAGCCTTGGGACAGCCAATCAGCCCCAGCATTTT
TRBD1	TRBV27	once	TRBJ2-2	CASSRGLQGARTGELFF	TGTGCCAGCAGTCGCGGCTTACAGGGGGCGAGGACCGGGGAGCTGTTTTTT
.	TRBV2	.	TRBJ2-7	CASSVSGTYEQYF	TGTGCCAGCAGTGTATCGGGGACCTACGAGCAGTACTTC
.	TRBV5-1	.	TRBJ1-1	CASSLRPLGPVQNTEAFF	TGCGCCAGCAGCTTACGACCCCTGGGTCCCGTACAGAACACTGAAGCTTTCTTT
.	TRBV28	.	TRBJ2-5	CASRLGGRGKTQYF	TGTGCCAGCAGATTGGGGGGGCGCGGTAAGACCCAGTACTTC
TRBD2	TRBV28	.	TRBJ2-7	CASSPRAGTSGKYEQYF	TGTGCCAGCAGCCCCCGGGCCGGGACTAGCGGGAAGTACGAGCAGTACTTC
.	TRBV7-2	.	TRBJ2-7	CASSLQGTYEQYF	TGTGCCAGCAGCCTCCAGGGGACCTACGAGCAGTACTTC
.	TRBV6-5	.	TRBJ2-7	CATTSGQNSYEQYF	TGTGCCACCACCTCGGGGCAGAACTCCTACGAGCAGTACTTC
.	TRBV7-9	.	TRBJ1-3	CASSFQGSGNTIYF	TGTGCCAGCAGCTTTCAGGGATCTGGAAACACCATATATTTT
TRBD2	TRBV5-1	.	TRBJ2-1	CASSLVGSGSNEQFF	TGCGCCAGCAGCTTGGTAGGTAGCGGGAGTAATGAGCAGTTCTTC
.	TRBV5-6	.	TRBJ2-6	CASSLILSGANVLTF	TGTGCCAGCAGCTTGATACTCTCTGGGGCCAACGTCCTGACTTTC
TRBD1	TRBV18	.	TRBJ1-5	CASSPGQGGSQPQHF	TGTGCCAGCTCACCGGGACAGGGAGGTAGTCAGCCCCAGCATTTT
.	TRBV5-6	.	TRBJ1-4	CASSLGQANEKLFF	TGTGCCAGCAGCTTGGGGCAGGCTAATGAAAAACTGTTTTTT
TRBD1	TRBV7-6	.	TRBJ1-1	CASSLEFGTGRAFF	TGTGCCAGCAGCTTAGAATTTGGGACAGGGAGAGCTTTCTTT
TRBD2	TRBV5-1	.	TRBJ2-7	CASSYRTSGMGGEQYF	TGCGCCAGCAGCTATCGTACTAGCGGGATGGGAGGCGAGCAGTACTTC
.	TRBV19	.	TRBJ2-1	CASSGSGAIEQFF	TGTGCCAGTAGTGGGTCGGGTGCCATTGAGCAGTTCTTC
.	TRBV2	.	TRBJ2-3	CASSDSRAGTQYF	TGTGCCAGCAGTGACTCCCGAGCGGGTACGCAGTATTTT
.	TRBV7-8	.	TRBJ2-1	CASSLTNYNEQFF	TGTGCCAGCAGCTTAACGAACTACAATGAGCAGTTCTTC
.	TRBV28	.	TRBJ1-4	CASSTNEKLFF	TGTGCCAGCAGCACAAACGAAAAACTGTTTTTT
.	TRBV27	.	TRBJ2-7	CASKIRTAAYEQYF	TGTGCCAGCAAGATCAGGACAGCGGCCTACGAGCAGTACTTC
TRBD1	TRBV5-1	.	TRBJ2-4	CASSPSAATGGGIQYF	TGCGCCAGCAGTCCTTCGGCAGCGACAGGGGGCGGCATTCAGTACTTC
.	TRBV2	.	TRBJ2-5	CASAQDRETQYF	TGTGCCAGCGCACAGGATCGGGAGACCCAGTACTTC
TRBD2	TRBV7-2	.	TRBJ2-4	CASSLARGGNIQYF	TGTGCCAGCAGCTTAGCGAGGGGAGGGAACATTCAGTACTTC
TRBD1	TRBV14	.	TRBJ2-7	CASSRPGQSGEQYF	TGTGCCAGCAGCCGTCCGGGACAGTCGGGAGAGCAGTACTTC
.	TRBV14	.	TRBJ2-7	CASSHSPGIYYEQYF	TGTGCCAGCAGCCACTCTCCAGGGATCTACTACGAGCAGTACTTC
TRBD1	TRBV5-4	.	TRBJ1-2	CASSLPDRSDGYTF	TGTGCCAGCAGCTTACCGGACAGGAGCGATGGCTACACCTTC
.	TRBV6-5	.	TRBJ2-7	CASTLSSGGSYEQYF	TGTGCCAGCACCCTAAGTAGCGGTGGCTCCTACGAGCAGTACTTC
TRBD1	TRBV2	.	TRBJ1-5	CASSVSTGLGNQPQHF	TGTGCCAGCAGTGTTTCGACAGGGTTGGGCAATCAGCCCCAGCATTTT
.	TRBV19	.	TRBJ1-6	CASTLRDGANSPLHF	TGTGCCAGTACCCTCCGGGACGGAGCAAATTCACCCCTCCACTTT
TRBD2	TRBV28	.	TRBJ2-5	CASRTSGGETQYF	TGTGCCAGCAGGACTAGCGGTGGGGAGACCCAGTACTTC
.	TRBV25-1	.	TRBJ1-4	CASSEAADGSEKLFF	TGTGCCAGCAGTGAGGCGGCAGATGGAAGTGAAAAACTGTTTTTT
.	TRBV4-1	.	TRBJ1-1	CASSQGGDLRRNTEAFF	TGCGCCAGCAGCCAAGGGGGGGACCTCCGACGGAACACTGAAGCTTTCTTT
TRBD2	TRBV11-2	.	TRBJ2-1	CASFSGSGASYNEQFF	TGTGCCAGCTTTAGCGGGAGTGGGGCCTCCTACAATGAGCAGTTCTTC
.	TRBV5-6	.	TRBJ1-2	CASSYVDRLLEGYTF	TGTGCCAGCAGCTACGTAGACAGGCTACTTGAGGGCTACACCTTC
.	TRBV6-5	.	TRBJ1-1	CASSYSLEGGGAFF	TGTGCCAGCAGTTACTCCTTGGAAGGGGGGGGAGCTTTCTTT
TRBD2	TRBV5-1	.	TRBJ2-1	CASSVIAGGNNEQFF	TGCGCCAGCAGCGTAATAGCGGGGGGGAATAATGAGCAGTTCTTC
TRBD1	TRBV2	.	TRBJ1-1	CASTPDRVNTEAFF	TGTGCCAGCACCCCCGACAGGGTGAACACTGAAGCTTTCTTT
.	TRBV5-1	.	TRBJ2-6	CASSLAPPTSGANVLTF	TGCGCCAGCAGCTTGGCCCCTCCAACCTCTGGGGCCAACGTCCTGACTTTC
TRBD1	TRBV11-2	once	TRBJ1-6	CASSSLTGVNSPLHF	TGTGCCAGCAGCTCACTGACAGGGGTAAATTCACCCCTCCACTTT
.	TRBV4-2	.	TRBJ2-3	CASSQDPGILSTDTQYF	TGTGCCAGCAGCCAAGATCCCGGCATCCTAAGCACAGATACGCAGTATTTT
TRBD1	TRBV5-1	once	TRBJ1-1	CASRLGQGVTEAFF	TGCGCCAGCCGACTCGGACAGGGGGTCACTGAAGCTTTCTTT
.	TRBV5-8	.	TRBJ2-1	CASSLGVSARTEQFF	TGTGCCAGCAGCTTGGGTGTATCTGCGAGGACTGAGCAGTTCTTC
TRBD1	TRBV9	few	TRBJ1-4	CASSVEGQPGEKLFF	TGTGCCAGCAGCGTAGAGGGACAGCCGGGGGAAAAACTGTTTTTT
.	TRBV29-1	.	TRBJ1-1	CSSGNMNTEAFF	TGCAGTTCGGGGAACATGAACACTGAAGCTTTCTTT
.	TRBV7-3	.	TRBJ2-5	CASSLTGSQETQYF	TGTGCCAGCAGCTTAACGGGCAGCCAAGAGACCCAGTACTTC
.	TRBV6-1	.	TRBJ2-7	CASSEQSSYEQYF	TGTGCCAGCAGCGAACAGAGCTCCTACGAGCAGTACTTC
TRBD1	TRBV14	.	TRBJ2-2	CASSQDGTAARTGELFF	TGTGCCAGCAGCCAAGATGGGACAGCGGCCCGGACCGGGGAGCTGTTTTTT
.	TRBV19	.	TRBJ2-5	CARSTGPQETQYF	TGTGCCAGATCGACGGGACCCCAAGAGACCCAGTACTTC
.	TRBV4-2	once	TRBJ1-4	CASSQVRGGGEKLFF	TGTGCCAGCAGCCAAGTCAGGGGAGGAGGTGAAAAACTGTTTTTT
.	TRBV2	.	TRBJ2-6	CASSAGTGANVLTF	TGTGCCAGCAGCGCTGGAACCGGGGCCAACGTCCTGACTTTC
TRBD2	TRBV7-9	once	TRBJ2-7	CASSHGLADYTINEQYF	TGTGCCAGCAGTCACGGACTAGCGGACTATACTATCAACGAGCAGTACTTC
.	TRBV2	once	TRBJ1-5	CASSPGALSNQPQHF	TGTGCCAGCAGTCCCGGGGCATTGAGCAATCAGCCCCAGCATTTT
TRBD1	TRBV6-1	.	TRBJ2-3	CASSGWDRGGHSYF	TGTGCCAGCAGTGGATGGGACAGGGGCGGACATTCATATTTT
.	TRBV18	.	TRBJ2-7	CASSPPGREEYEQYF	TGTGCCAGCTCACCCCCGGGCAGGGAGGAATACGAGCAGTACTTC